Following are 23 T cell receptor beta chains from one sample sequenced in a study of cytomegalovirus exposure and HLA in healthy donors. Measured with immunoSEQ multiplex PCR; TCRdb has only the in-frame clones, and not every one. The table shows about 220,000 clones, with over 80% occurring only once. The sequenced material came from PBMCs. Source of these receptors: a woman aged 25 to 39 in good health and CMV-seropositive.

The gene calls are TRBV5-1 and TRBJ1-3; 7 positions match TRBD1. This CDR3 is built from 15 residues. Germline loops: CDR1 SGHRS, CDR2 YFSETQ. J lost 4 bases, V lost 4 bases, and 8 bases had no gene match. The DNA for the CDR3 is TGCGCCAGCAGCACAGAGGGGGCGCTGGGAAACACCATATATTTT. As protein: CASSTEGALGNTIYF.

The chain has TRBV12-5 and TRBJ2-3; D remains ambiguous. The V gene's germline CDR1 is LGHNT and CDR2 FRNRAP. The CDR3 sequence is 14 residues long. The ends were cut back, 0 bases at V and 2 bases at J, with 6 bases in the middle. Written as DNA, the CDR3 is TGTGCTAGTGGTTTGGTTGGATTCACAGATACGCAGTATTTT. Translation gives CASGLVGFTDTQYF.

The chain recombines TRBV10-3 with TRBJ2-1; perhaps TRBD2 as D (6 bases). Germline lookup yields CDR1 ENHRY and CDR2 SYGVKD. V gave up 6 bases and J gave up 6 bases, with 9 bases separating them. The CDR3 covers 12 residues. CDR3 in DNA: TGTGCCATCAGCGGCGGGATCAATGAGCAGTTCTTC. Translated, it gives CAISGGINEQFF.

This chain connects TRBV5-1 to TRBJ2-7, with D unclear. Germline values: CDR1 SGHRS, CDR2 YFSETQ. The V end was cut by 4 bases, the J end by 1 base, with 15 bases between. This CDR3 is built from 15 residues. The CDR3 sequence: CASSPRHTESYEQYF. The CDR3 DNA reads TGCGCCAGCAGCCCCCGGCACACAGAGTCCTACGAGCAGTACTTC.

This chain joins TRBV7-2 and TRBJ1-4; 7 bases agree with TRBD1. Germline assignment: CDR1 SGHTA and CDR2 FQGNSA. This CDR3 contains 15 residues. V shed 8 bases and J 2 bases; nucleotides not matched to a gene: 8. CDR3 residues: CASRRMTGTNEKLFF. CDR3 nucleotides: TGTGCCAGCCGCCGTATGACAGGGACTAATGAAAAACTGTTTTTT. The full variable domain, with the rest looked up from reference TRBV7-2 and TRBJ1-4, is GAGVSQSPSNKVTEKGKDVELRCDPISGHTALYWYRQSLGQGLEFLIYFQGNSAPDKSGLPSDRFSAERTGGSVSTLTIQRTQQEDSAVYLCASRRMTGTNEKLFFGSGTQLSVL.

This chain links TRBV4-1 with TRBJ2-3; D not certain. This CDR3 region has 15 residues. V lost 4 bases and J 2 bases, leaving 13 bases between the germline ends. Germline V gives CDR1 MGHRA, CDR2 YSYEKL. In DNA form, the CDR3 reads TGCGCCAGCAGCCTCGAATCCGTTCTCACAGATACGCAGTATTTT. It specifies CASSLESVLTDTQYF.

Concerning this clone itself: Other DNA sequences of this sample code for an identical CDR3. V and J are TRBV27 and TRBJ1-1; no clear D. Trimming cost V 2 bases and J 1 base, with 5 bases left between them. The germline V gene has CDR1 MNHEY and CDR2 SMNVEV (reference sequence). The CDR3 runs to 13 residues. CDR3 region: CASSLTGNTEAFF. The CDR3, as DNA: TGTGCCAGCAGTTTAACTGGGAACACTGAAGCTTTCTTT.

The genes are TRBV6-6 and TRBJ1-1; D perhaps matches TRBD1 (5 bases). This CDR3 has 15 residues. Per germline, CDR1 MNHNY and CDR2 SVGAGI (reference sequence). The V end lost 2 bases, the J end lost 2 bases, and 12 bases lay between the germline ends. CDR3: CASSYPGGGNTEAFF. In DNA form, the CDR3 reads TGTGCCAGCAGTTACCCCGGCGGGGGAAACACTGAAGCTTTCTTT.

This clone was seen just once. The CDR3 sequence: CASNRRGRGEKLFF. Written as DNA, the CDR3 is TGTGCCAGCAACCGCAGGGGAAGAGGTGAAAAACTGTTTTTT. The chain links TRBV28 to TRBJ1-4, with D possibly being TRBD1 (6 bases). This CDR3 is 14 amino acids long. V was clipped by 7 bases and J by 7 bases, with 16 bases between them. CDR1 is MDHEN and CDR2 is SYDVKM in the germline V gene.

This chain links TRBV27 with TRBJ2-1; 15 bases agree with TRBD2. V dropped 2 bases and J dropped 7; count of bases not matched to a gene: 15. This CDR3 has 20 amino acids. Germline V lookup: CDR1 MNHEY, CDR2 SMNVEV (reference sequence). The CDR3 region is CASSLSRGLAGGGGQNEQFF. In DNA, the CDR3 is TGTGCCAGCAGTTTAAGCAGGGGACTAGCGGGAGGCGGGGGTCAGAATGAGCAGTTCTTC.

This sequence joins TRBV4-1 and TRBJ2-7; weak D call: TRBD2 (6 bases). The length of the CDR3 is 13 residues. V lost 3 bases, J lost 3 bases, and 9 bases lay in between. Germline V CDR1 and CDR2: MGHRA, YSYEKL. CDR3 amino acids: CASSQTGLYEQYF. The CDR3 bases are TGCGCCAGCAGCCAGACGGGACTCTACGAGCAGTACTTC.

The table lists this clone with a count of one. This chain links TRBV5-1 with TRBJ1-1; possible D gene TRBD1, 6 bases. Germline V gives CDR1 SGHRS, CDR2 YFSETQ. The length of the CDR3 is 13 residues. V lost 9 bases, J lost 2 bases, and 14 bases lay in between. CDR3 amino acids: CATSTDRNTEAFF. The CDR3 DNA reads TGCGCCACCTCGACGGACAGAAACACTGAAGCTTTCTTT.

DNA of the CDR3: TGTGCCAGCAGTTTATACGGGGAGCCTTACTCTGGGGCCAACGTCCTGACTTTC. Translating it yields CASSLYGEPYSGANVLTF. The rearrangement links TRBV27 to TRBJ2-6, with D maybe TRBD2 (5 bases). Germline V gene sequence: CDR1 MNHEY, CDR2 SMNVEV (reference sequence). V lost 1 base and J 0 bases, leaving 13 bases between the germline ends. The CDR3 sequence is 18 residues long.

V and J are TRBV7-2 and TRBJ2-7, with a tentative D call TRBD2 (6 bases). Germline values: CDR1 SGHTA, CDR2 FQGNSA. The CDR3 runs 12 residues. Trimming left V 5 bases short and J 7 bases short, with 12 bases between. The CDR3 sequence is CASSLQSGEQYF. The CDR3 DNA reads TGTGCCAGCAGCCTTCAGAGCGGGGAGCAGTACTTC.

The chain carries TRBV9 and TRBJ2-5, with D perhaps TRBD2 (6 bases). Deletions cut 0 bases from V and 5 bases from J, with 11 bases between. This CDR3 is built from 14 residues. Germline V gives CDR1 SGDLS, CDR2 YYNGEE. The CDR3 DNA sequence: TGTGCCAGCAGCGTAGCGGGAGAGGGGGAGACCCAGTACTTC. It encodes CASSVAGEGETQYF.

The CDR3 reads CASFPGVTSGANVLTF. As DNA, the CDR3 is TGTGCCAGCTTCCCAGGGGTAACCTCTGGGGCCAACGTCCTGACTTTC. The rearrangement uses TRBV18 and TRBJ2-6; D might be TRBD1 (6 bases). The CDR3 runs 16 residues. Germline V gene sequence: CDR1 KGHSH, CDR2 LQKENI. Trimming removed 7 bases at V and 0 bases at J, with 13 bases between. Drawing the rest from reference TRBV18 and TRBJ2-6, the complete variable domain is NAGVMQNPRHLVRRRGQEARLRCSPMKGHSHVYWYRQLPEEGLKFMVYLQKENIIDESGMPKERFSAEFPKEGPSILRIQQVVRGDSAAYFCASFPGVTSGANVLTFGAGSRLTVL.

This clone occurred once. The chain uses TRBV11-3 and TRBJ2-7; TRBD2 aligns across 12 bases. After removal of 0 bases from V and 5 bases from J, the junction contained 8 bases not matched to a gene. Germline-derived CDR1 and CDR2 are SGHNT and YENEEA. CDR3 length equals 17 residues. Written as DNA, the CDR3 is TGTGCCAGCAGCTTAGAGCTAGCGGGAGGGCCAGTCCACGAGCAGTACTTC. Its protein is CASSLELAGGPVHEQYF. Together with reference TRBV11-3 and TRBJ2-7, the CDR3 gives the full variable domain: EAGVVQSPRYKIIEKKQPVAFWCNPISGHNTLYWYLQNLGQGPELLIRYENEEAVDDSQLPKDRFSAERLKGVDSTLKIQPAELGDSAVYLCASSLELAGGPVHEQYFGPGTRLTVT.

This sequence joins TRBV9 and TRBJ2-1; TRBD1 matches at 8 bases. CDR3 length equals 15 residues. Germline V gives CDR1 SGDLS, CDR2 YYNGEE. V lost 0 bases and J lost 3; bases outside the gene matches: 2. The CDR3 sequence: CASSVGTGNYNEQFF. CDR3 in DNA: TGTGCCAGCAGCGTAGGGACAGGGAACTACAATGAGCAGTTCTTC.

The chain combines TRBV9 with TRBJ2-2, with D perhaps TRBD2 (6 bases). CDR3 size: 17 residues. The V end lost 0 bases, the J end lost 0 bases, and 12 bases lay between the germline ends. Germline values: CDR1 SGDLS, CDR2 YYNGEE. CDR3 nucleotide sequence: TGTGCCAGCAGCGTAGTAAGCGGGCTAGCGAACACCGGGGAGCTGTTTTTT. This codes for CASSVVSGLANTGELFF.

This chain uses TRBV19 with TRBJ2-7; no clear D. In germline, CDR1 is LNHDA, CDR2 SQIVND (reference sequence). The CDR3 spans 16 residues. Trimming removed 3 bases from V and 3 bases from J, with 18 bases in between. The CDR3 DNA reads as TGTGCCAGTAGTATGGAATCAGCGACGGACCACTACGAGCAGTACTTC. It yields the protein CASSMESATDHYEQYF.

The CDR3 bases are TGCGCCAGCAGCCAAGATTTCGGTATAAGGGCGGGGGAGCGCGAGCAGTACTTC. Residues: CASSQDFGIRAGEREQYF. The rearrangement joins TRBV4-1 to TRBJ2-7; 7 nucleotides align to TRBD2. Per germline, CDR1 MGHRA and CDR2 YSYEKL. V lost 0 bases, J lost 6 bases, and 17 bases stayed unmatched. The CDR3 loop spans 18 amino acids.

This chain connects TRBV7-3 to TRBJ2-7; tentatively, D is TRBD2 (5 bases). The CDR3 loop spans 13 amino acids. With 1 base removed from V and 5 bases from J, the gap between germline ends came to 9 bases. Germline values: CDR1 SGHTA, CDR2 FQGTGA. The CDR3 sequence is CASSLSEGHEQYF. The CDR3 DNA reads as TGTGCCAGCAGCTTAAGCGAGGGTCACGAGCAGTACTTC.

This clone showed up just once. The V and J genes are TRBV6-6 and TRBJ1-2; weak D call: TRBD1 (5 bases). V gave up 5 bases and J gave up 5 bases, with 15 bases separating them. Per germline, CDR1 MNHNY and CDR2 SVGAGI (reference sequence). The CDR3 runs to 14 residues. This chain's CDR3 is CASSQGPLAYGYTF. In DNA, the CDR3 is TGTGCCAGCAGTCAGGGACCCCTCGCGTATGGCTACACCTTC.